This TCR beta chain was obtained from a study of shared T cell receptors in the human thymus. Trimming took 0 bases from V and 2 from J, leaving 12 bases between them. Germline CDR1 reads SGHDT; CDR2 reads YYEEEE. The CDR3 has 16 amino acids. Some clones are missing from TCRdb's copy, which holds only in-frame ones; the method was immunoSEQ multiplex PCR. This sample yields some 760,000 clones, of which approximately 83% are seen a single time; about 0.0098% belongs to the top ten. The same data also went into a second study, on human thymus T cells. That source adds: Congenital heart defects were the reason for the corrective surgery that the donors, healthy Finnish infants, were having. Thymus pieces cut out during corrective heart surgery were the tissue that was used. Repertoires from thymus and blood appeared to show biased V and J gene usage.

Sequenced input: thymocytes. This receptor was taken from a girl under three years old with a congenital heart defect. This chain links TRBV5-6 with TRBJ2-1; TRBD1 might be the D (5 bases). The CDR3 region is CASSLGRQLTYNEQFF. The CDR3 DNA reads as TGTGCCAGCAGCTTGGGCCGACAGCTAACCTACAATGAGCAGTTCTTC.